A selection of T cell receptor beta chains follows, all from one sample in a study of cytomegalovirus exposure and HLA in healthy donors. TCRdb keeps only in-frame clones here, not all; method: immunoSEQ multiplex PCR. This repertoire shows about 57,000 clones, roughly 90% found once; its top ten account for roughly 1.2%. The source material was PBMCs. These TCRs come from a woman aged 18-29 years in good health and CMV-seronegative. Both conserved end residues are part of each CDR3. D genes are given only for firm matches. Rows may omit the clone size; those that give it use once, few, many or a size class.

>TRBJ1-1|TRBV10-3|NA|NA
TGTGCCATCAGAGACAGGTATACACTGAAGGGTTTCTTT
CAIRDRYTLKGFF
>TRBJ1-1|TRBV28|NA|NA
TGTGCCAGCAGTTTACCCATGACTGGCGCTGAAGCTTTCTTT
CASSLPMTGAEAFF
>TRBJ2-7|TRBV19|NA|NA
TGTGCCAGTAGTGTACCTGAGGGCAAGCAGTACTTC
CASSVPEGKQYF
>TRBJ1-1|TRBV6-5|NA|NA
TGTGCCAGCAGTTACTCAGGTGTGCCGGCGGCGGAAGCTTTCTTT
CASSYSGVPAAEAFF
>TRBJ1-2|TRBV28|NA|NA
TGTGCCAGCACTCCGTGGGGGCGTAACTATGGCTACACCTTC
CASTPWGRNYGYTF
>TRBJ2-7|TRBV7-2|NA|TRBD2
TGTGCCAGCAGCTTTTCTAGCGGACCTTACGAGCAGTACTTC
CASSFSSGPYEQYF
>TRBJ1-2|TRBV18|NA|TRBD1
TGTGCCAGCTCACCATCGGGGACAGGGGGGAACTATGGCTACACCTTC
CASSPSGTGGNYGYTF
>TRBJ2-5|TRBV6-5|NA|TRBD2
TGTGCCAGCAGCCGAACTAGCGGGAACGGCGAGACCCAGTACTTC
CASSRTSGNGETQYF
>TRBJ1-5|TRBV19|NA|NA
TGTGCCAGTACTCCAATTTATAATAGGGGTTACAATCAGCCCCAGCATTTT
CASTPIYNRGYNQPQHF
>TRBJ2-3|TRBV7-6|NA|NA
TGTGCCAGCTTCCAGAGCACAGATACGCAGTATTTT
CASFQSTDTQYF
>TRBJ1-5|TRBV6-5|NA|TRBD1
TGTGCCAGCAGTTACCGGCGGGACAGGGGGAATCAGCCCCAGCATTTT
CASSYRRDRGNQPQHF
>TRBJ1-1|TRBV27|NA|NA
TGTGCCAGCAGCTACCAATGGACAGATATGAACACTGAAGCTTTCTTT
CASSYQWTDMNTEAFF
>TRBJ2-6|TRBV30|once|NA
TGTGCCTGGAGTGTCGCAGGGGTACAGACTTTC
CAWSVAGVQTF
>TRBJ2-7|TRBV7-8|few|TRBD2
TGTGCCAGCAGCCGCCTAGCGGGGGAGACCTACGAGCAGTACTTC
CASSRLAGETYEQYF
>TRBJ1-4|TRBV21-1|NA|NA
TGTGCCAGCAGCAAAGGGCCAAGGAGGTATGAAAAACTGTTTTTT
CASSKGPRRYEKLFF
>TRBJ2-7|TRBV23-1|NA|NA
TGCGCCAGCAGTCGGGGGGTCGTCTACGAGCAGTACTTC
CASSRGVVYEQYF
>TRBJ2-1|TRBV27|NA|TRBD2
TGTGCCAGCAGTTCCTATCTAGCGGGAGCGCTAAGCCCCGGGGTGGGTGAGCAGTTCTTC
CASSSYLAGALSPGVGEQFF
>TRBJ1-3|TRBV19|NA|NA
TGTGCCATTGAGTGGCAGGGCCGTGCGAAGGCTGGAAACACCATATATTTT
CAIEWQGRAKAGNTIYF
>TRBJ1-5|TRBV28|NA|TRBD1
TGTGCCAGCAGTTTGAGACAGGGTAGTCAGCCCCAGCATTTT
CASSLRQGSQPQHF
>TRBJ1-5|TRBV6-5|NA|NA
TGTGCCAGCAGCCAGGGTGGTTGGGGTAATCAGCCCCAGCATTTT
CASSQGGWGNQPQHF
>TRBJ1-1|TRBV13|NA|NA
TGTGCCAGCAGCTACAACAGGGCCACTGAAGCTTTCTTT
CASSYNRATEAFF
>TRBJ2-7|TRBV30|NA|NA
TGTGCCCGCCGGCAGGACTCCTACGAGCAGTACTTC
CARRQDSYEQYF
>TRBJ2-3|TRBV30|NA|NA
TGTGCCTGGACGAGGAGGGTTCAGGGTACGCAGTATTTT
CAWTRRVQGTQYF
>TRBJ1-1|TRBV18|NA|TRBD1
TGTGCCAGCTCAACCGGGACAGGGTTATGGGCTGAAGCTTTCTTT
CASSTGTGLWAEAFF
>TRBJ2-1|TRBV28|once|NA
TGTGCCAGCAGTCCCCGGACTTTTAGCTCCTACAATGAGCAGTTCTTC
CASSPRTFSSYNEQFF
>TRBJ1-2|TRBV6-1|few|NA
TGTGCCAGCACCATAGGGGCAGCCTATGGCTACACCTTC
CASTIGAAYGYTF
>TRBJ1-5|TRBV30|NA|TRBD1
TGTGCCTGGAGTGTAGGAGGGGGCGAGGGTCAGCCCCAGCATTTT
CAWSVGGGEGQPQHF
>TRBJ2-2|TRBV30|NA|TRBD2
TGTGCCTGGAGTGTACTAGCGGGGGGGCCGGGCACCGGGGAGCTGTTTTTT
CAWSVLAGGPGTGELFF
>TRBJ1-5|TRBV18|NA|NA
TGTGCCAGCTCACCTGGACGGTCCGAGGGACAGCCCCAGCATTTT
CASSPGRSEGQPQHF
>TRBJ2-1|TRBV5-4|NA|NA
TGTGCCAGCAGCACCCCCCAGGGGTACAATGAGCAGTTCTTC
CASSTPQGYNEQFF
>TRBJ2-7|TRBV6-6|NA|TRBD1
TGTGCCAGCAGTTACCAAGATACAGGGGACGAGCAGTACTTC
CASSYQDTGDEQYF
>TRBJ1-1|TRBV27|NA|NA
TGTGCCAGCAGTTTTGGCGGGGGTATGAACACTGAAGCTTTCTTT
CASSFGGGMNTEAFF
>TRBJ2-4|TRBV28|NA|NA
TGTGCCAGCAGTTCATCATCTGACGGGGACATTCAGTACTTC
CASSSSSDGDIQYF
>TRBJ2-1|TRBV27|NA|TRBD1
TGTGCCAGCAGTTTACCCTTTGACAGGGGCACATACAATGAGCAGTTCTTC
CASSLPFDRGTYNEQFF
>TRBJ2-5|TRBV11-2|NA|TRBD2
TGTGCCAGCAGCTATCCTCGGACTAGCCCAGTAGAGACCCAGTACTTC
CASSYPRTSPVETQYF
>TRBJ2-7|TRBV7-2|NA|NA
TGTGCCAGCAGCTTAGGTGGAGCCTCCTACGAGCAGTACTTC
CASSLGGASYEQYF
>TRBJ2-5|TRBV5-1|once|TRBD1
TGCGCCAGCAGCGTGGACAGGGCAGAGACCCAGTACTTC
CASSVDRAETQYF
>TRBJ2-7|TRBV7-2|few|TRBD2
TGTGCCAGCAGCTTAAACCGGGGACTAGCTGGCAGCTCCTACGAGCAGTACTTC
CASSLNRGLAGSSYEQYF
>TRBJ2-1|TRBV5-8|once|TRBD2
TGTGCCAGCAGCTTGGGAACTAGCGGGAGTAATGAGCAGTTCTTC
CASSLGTSGSNEQFF
>TRBJ2-5|TRBV4-1|NA|NA
TGCGCCAGCAGCCCGACCCCCGGGGGTTACCAAGAGACCCAGTACTTC
CASSPTPGGYQETQYF